This entry lists 20 T cell receptor beta chains sequenced from one sample in a study of shared clonotypes between healthy human individuals. Some clones are missing from TCRdb's copy, which holds only in-frame ones; the method was immunoSEQ multiplex PCR. This table holds roughly 500,000 clones, 70% to 80% found once. The source material was PBMCs. These receptors originate from a woman in her forties in good health. Some clones in this sample may be carry-over from other donors' samples.

This chain links TRBV30 with TRBJ1-5; TRBD1 aligns across 8 bases. Germline V gene data show CDR1 as GTSNPN and CDR2 as SVGIG (reference sequence). The CDR3 extends over 14 amino acids. V lost 5 bases to trimming and J lost 5 bases; unmatched junction nucleotides: 8. Here the CDR3 reads CAWGRTGGYQPQHF. The CDR3 DNA sequence: TGTGCCTGGGGGCGAACAGGGGGTTATCAGCCCCAGCATTTT.

This clone was picked up a small number of times. The rearrangement uses TRBV27 and TRBJ2-5; D unresolved. With the DNA end fitting TRBJ2-7 better, the J assignment may be wrong. The CDR3 has 11 amino acids. Per the germline V gene, CDR1 is MNHEY and CDR2 is SMNVEV (reference sequence). CDR3 nucleotide sequence: TGTGCCAGCAGTTCGGGCTACGAGCAGTACTTC. Translated, it gives CASSSGYEQYF.

The V gene is TRBV9, the J gene TRBJ2-1; D not certain. V lost 0 bases and J lost 1, with 8 bases in between. CDR1 is SGDLS, CDR2 YYNGEE, per germline. This CDR3 has 15 residues. The CDR3 nucleotides read TGTGCCAGCAGCGTAGTTGGGGATTCCTACAATGAGCAGTTCTTC. This gives the protein CASSVVGDSYNEQFF.

The chain carries TRBV5-4 and TRBJ2-1; TRBD2 matches at 10 bases. Germline V gives CDR1 SGHNT, CDR2 YYREEE (reference sequence). The CDR3 has 14 residues. Germline trimming cut 1 base from V and 10 bases from J; bases unmatched to any gene: 5. CDR3 sequence reads: CASSLTSGDHEQFF. The CDR3 DNA sequence: TGTGCCAGCAGCTTGACTAGCGGGGACCACGAGCAGTTCTTC.

This rearrangement joins TRBV11-2 to TRBJ1-2, with D unclear. Trimming took off 0 bases at V and 3 bases at J, with 11 bases between the two ends. Germline assignment: CDR1 SGHAT and CDR2 FQNNGV. The CDR3 contains 15 residues. CDR3: CASSLDPQWHYGYTF. The CDR3 nucleotides are TGTGCCAGCAGCTTAGATCCCCAGTGGCACTATGGCTACACCTTC.

This clone was recorded only once. V is TRBV7-8 and J is TRBJ1-1, with 9 bases matching TRBD1. This CDR3 is 16 amino acids long. The V and J ends lost 0 bases and 1 base, in that order; junction bases with no gene match: 3. Germline V lookup: CDR1 SGHVS, CDR2 FQNEAQ. The CDR3 nucleotides are TGTGCCAGCAGCTTAGCATACAGGGGGCAGAACACTGAAGCTTTCTTT. The encoded protein is CASSLAYRGQNTEAFF. The full variable domain, rest sourced from reference TRBV7-8 and TRBJ1-1, is GAGVSQSPRYKVAKRGQDVALRCDPISGHVSLFWYQQALGQGPEFLTYFQNEAQLDKSGLPSDRFFAERPEGSVSTLKIQRTQQEDSAVYLCASSLAYRGQNTEAFFGQGTRLTVV.

The chain recombines TRBV14 with TRBJ2-5; D is perhaps TRBD1 or TRBD2 (5 bases each). The germline gives CDR1 SGHDN, CDR2 FVKESK. There are 17 residues in the CDR3. Trimming cost V 0 bases and J 11 bases, with 25 bases left between them. The CDR3: CASSQEVSPGYEGEQYF. As DNA, the CDR3 is TGTGCCAGCAGCCAAGAGGTTTCCCCAGGGTACGAGGGAGAGCAGTACTTC. Using reference TRBV14 and TRBJ2-5 for the parts outside the CDR3, the full variable domain is EAGVTQFPSHSVIEKGQTVTLRCDPISGHDNLYWYRRVMGKEIKFLLHFVKESKQDESGMPNNRFLAERTGGTYSTLKVQPAELEDSGVYFCASSQEVSPGYEGEQYFGPGTRLLVL.

The genes are TRBV4-2 and TRBJ2-1, with 7 positions matching TRBD2. The CDR3 contains 13 residues. Germline CDR1 is LGHNA and CDR2 is YNFKEQ. V lost 0 bases, J lost 16 bases, and 9 bases stayed unmatched. As DNA, the CDR3 is TGTGCCAGCAGCCAAGAGGCCCGGGAGGTTAGTTTCTTC. It translates to CASSQEAREVSFF.

The rearrangement joins TRBV30 to TRBJ2-3, with 9 nucleotides matching TRBD2. Germline CDR1 and CDR2: GTSNPN and SVGIG (reference sequence). This CDR3 spans 15 amino acids. V lost 2 bases and J lost 3; bases outside the gene matches: 6. In DNA, the CDR3 is TGTGCCTGGAGTCAGGGACTAGCAGGGACAGATACGCAGTATTTT. It translates to CAWSQGLAGTDTQYF.

Regarding this clone: A clone one base away is much larger, so this may be a read error. This CDR3 is also generated by other DNA sequences in the sample. The rearrangement links TRBV30 to TRBJ1-1; D possibly corresponds to TRBD1 (5 bases). The length of the CDR3 is 17 residues. The V gene's germline CDR1 is GTSNPN and CDR2 SVGIG (reference sequence). V was cut by 2 bases and J by 0 bases, with 19 bases left in between. The CDR3 region is CAWSPPGANSMNTEAFF. CDR3 in DNA: TGTGCCTGGAGTCCCCCCGGGGCCAACTCCATGAACACTGAAGCTTTCTTT. Together with reference TRBV30 and TRBJ1-1, the CDR3 gives the full variable domain: SQTIHQWPATLVQPVGSPLSLECTVEGTSNPNLYWYRQAAGRGLQLLFYSVGIGQISSEVPQNLSASRPQDRQFILSSKKLLLSDSGFYLCAWSPPGANSMNTEAFFGQGTRLTVV.

The chain couples TRBV28 to TRBJ2-7; 9 bases match TRBD2. J lost 2 bases, V lost 3 bases, and 2 bases had no gene match. CDR1 is MDHEN, CDR2 SYDVKM, per germline. This CDR3 comprises 14 residues. The CDR3 bases are TGTGCCAGCAGTTTGCGGGAGGGAGCCTACGAGCAGTACTTC. Translation gives CASSLREGAYEQYF.

This clone turned up a few times. This sequence joins TRBV6-5 and TRBJ2-3; D might be TRBD2 (6 bases). CDR3 size: 14 residues. Germline CDR1 is MNHEY and CDR2 is SVGAGI. Trimming left V 7 bases short and J 3 bases short, with 14 bases between. CDR3 protein: CASTGGSGTDTQYF. As DNA, the CDR3 is TGTGCCAGCACTGGAGGGAGTGGTACAGATACGCAGTATTTT.

This clone has more than one count but fewer than ten. This chain joins TRBV27 and TRBJ1-2; 8 bases line up with TRBD1. Looked up from germline, CDR1 is MNHEY and CDR2 is SMNVEV (reference sequence). The CDR3 sequence is 15 residues long. V lost 7 bases, J lost 4 bases, and 11 bases stayed unmatched. The CDR3 reads CASTSFDRGGYGYTF. The CDR3, as DNA: TGTGCCAGCACCTCGTTCGACAGGGGAGGCTATGGCTACACCTTC.

The chain recombines TRBV13 with TRBJ2-7, with D perhaps matching TRBD2 (6 bases). V lost 2 bases to trimming and J lost 7 bases, with 12 bases between them. The germline gives CDR1 PRHDT, CDR2 FYEKMQ (reference sequence). The length of the CDR3 is 13 residues. In DNA, the CDR3 is TGTGCCAGCAGCTTACGGGTAGCGGATGAGCAGTACTTC. Amino acid sequence: CASSLRVADEQYF.

This clone was seen only once. V is TRBV7-2 and J is TRBJ2-3, with D perhaps being TRBD1 or TRBD2 (5 bases each). Germline V gene sequence: CDR1 SGHTA, CDR2 FQGNSA. V lost 6 bases and J 3 bases, leaving 10 bases between the germline ends. The CDR3 contains 13 residues. CDR3: CASRRGPTDTQYF. The CDR3 bases are TGTGCCAGCAGACGGGGACCTACAGATACGCAGTATTTT.

V usage is TRBV7-2 and J usage is TRBJ2-5; TRBD1 or TRBD2 may be the D gene (6 bases each). TRBJ2-7 explains the end of the DNA better; the J call may be wrong. Germline V gene sequence: CDR1 SGHTA, CDR2 FQGNSA. The CDR3 covers 16 residues. CDR3 DNA sequence: TGTGCCAGCAGCCCCAGGGGAGGTCGGAGCTCCTACGAGCAGTACTTC. Translating it yields CASSPRGGRSSYEQYF.

The chain links TRBV7-7 to TRBJ1-4; TRBD1 agrees at 7 bases. V trimming: 5 bases; J trimming: 8 bases; junction bases outside the gene matches: 11. CDR1 is SSHAT and CDR2 is FNYEAQ in the germline V gene (reference sequence). The CDR3 spans 15 residues. CDR3 coding DNA: TGTGCCAGCAGCGCAACGACAGGGAAGGCGGAAAAACTGTTTTTT. Encoded protein: CASSATTGKAEKLFF.

The V gene is TRBV4-1, the J gene TRBJ2-7; 9 bases line up with TRBD1. The J segment lost 3 bases and the V segment lost 1 base, leaving 4 bases of the junction unmatched. Germline V lookup: CDR1 MGHRA, CDR2 YSYEKL. The CDR3 extends over 15 amino acids. The CDR3, as DNA: TGCGCCAGCAGCCAAGCGCGGGACAGGGACTACGAGCAGTACTTC. Translated, it gives CASSQARDRDYEQYF.

The rearrangement uses TRBV15 and TRBJ2-1; 12 positions agree with TRBD2. Germline V gene sequence: CDR1 LNHNV, CDR2 YYDKDF (reference sequence). J gave up 10 bases and V 2 bases, and 9 bases lay outside the gene matches. The CDR3 consists of 16 residues. CDR3 sequence reads: CATSRIPSGRGEEQFF. The CDR3 bases are TGTGCCACCAGCAGAATCCCTAGCGGGAGGGGTGAGGAGCAGTTCTTC.

This chain links TRBV5-1 with TRBJ2-7, with D tentatively TRBD1 or TRBD2 (5 bases each). The CDR3 is made up of 15 amino acids. The V end lost 4 bases, the J end lost 7 bases, and 21 bases lay between the germline ends. CDR1 SGHRS and CDR2 YFSETQ come from the germline V gene. The CDR3 sequence is CASSDLPGTQVEQYF. The CDR3 DNA reads TGCGCCAGCAGCGACCTTCCCGGGACCCAAGTAGAGCAGTACTTC.